Below, 3 T cell receptor beta chains from the same sample are listed, as sequenced in a study of cytomegalovirus exposure and HLA in healthy donors. Both 60 Vbeta primers and 13 Jbeta primers went into the PCR. Sequencing was performed with immunoSEQ multiplex PCR; in TCRdb, only in-frame clones are kept and a portion is missing. The sample contains 160,000 or so clones, 70% to 80% of which appear only once. The sample consisted of PBMCs. The receptors originated from a woman between 40 and 50 years old in good health and CMV-seronegative.

J is TRBJ2-7 and V is TRBV4-3; TRBD2 matches 8 bases. Trimming removed 0 bases from V and 0 bases from J; junction bases left unmatched: 10. The CDR3 contains 18 residues. The germline gives CDR1 LGHNA, CDR2 YSLEER. CDR3 bases: TGCGCCAGCAGCCAAGATAGTGCGGGGGGACTGAGCTCCTACGAGCAGTACTTC. This encodes CASSQDSAGGLSSYEQYF.

The sample holds a few counts of this clone. V and J are TRBV5-6 and TRBJ2-3; tentative D call: TRBD1 (5 bases). CDR3 length: 16 amino acids. The germline gives CDR1 SGHDT, CDR2 YYEEEE. Trimming left V 7 bases short and J 0 bases short, with 18 bases between. The CDR3 loop is CASSKSGRVSTDTQYF. CDR3 nucleotides: TGTGCCAGCTCGAAAAGTGGCAGGGTAAGCACAGATACGCAGTATTTT.

The chain has TRBV28 and TRBJ1-2; 8 bases map to TRBD1. Per the germline V gene, CDR1 is MDHEN and CDR2 is SYDVKM. The CDR3 length is 14 residues. V shed 9 bases and J 4 bases; nucleotides not matched to a gene: 10. The CDR3 DNA is TGTGCCAGTCTTGGACAGGGCGGGATCTATGGCTACACCTTC. Amino acids: CASLGQGGIYGYTF.